These 10 T cell receptor beta chains originate from one sample sequenced in a study of T cell repertoires in cytomegalovirus infection. TCRdb used MiXCR to reprocess the reads, holding one entry per CDR3 protein. The profile shows hundreds of thousands of distinct CDR3 sequences, 35% of them singletons. Sequenced input: PBMCs. The origin of the receptors is a human donor in good health (CMV status not recorded). Some clones in this sample may be carry-over from other donors' samples.

The CDR3 DNA reads TGCAGTGCTGAAGACAGCTCCCGGCTCAGCGAGCAGTACTTC. Translating it yields CSAEDSSRLSEQYF. This sequence joins TRBV20-1 and TRBJ2-7; D perhaps matches TRBD1 (5 bases). V lost 5 bases and J lost 6, with 20 bases in between. This CDR3 has 14 amino acids. Germline V CDR1 and CDR2: DFQATT, SNEGSKA (reference sequence).

The V gene is TRBV27, the J gene TRBJ2-3; no reliable D call. The germline V gene has CDR1 MNHEY and CDR2 SMNVEV (reference sequence). V was pared by 1 base and J by 0 bases, with 17 bases between. This CDR3 has 18 amino acids. The CDR3 DNA reads TGTGCCAGCAGTTTATATTTGGTCGGACGGCGAAGCACAGATACGCAGTATTTT. Protein product: CASSLYLVGRRSTDTQYF.

There are a few counts of this clonotype. The chain links TRBV6-5 to TRBJ1-2; 7 bases match TRBD1. The ends lost 2 bases at V and 1 base at J; junction bases unmatched: 1. This CDR3 spans 14 amino acids. Germline loops: CDR1 MNHEY, CDR2 SVGAGI. The CDR3 DNA sequence: TGTGCCAGCAGTTACGACAGGGTTAACTATGGCTACACCTTC. The encoded protein is CASSYDRVNYGYTF.

The chain uses TRBV19 and TRBJ1-2; D is undetermined. CDR3 length: 15 amino acids. Germline V CDR1 and CDR2: LNHDA, SQIVND (reference sequence). The V and J ends lost 5 bases and 7 bases respectively, with 20 bases between them. Here the CDR3 DNA reads TGTGCCAGTAGTCTCTCGGACCGTCGACGGGGTGGCTACACCTTC. Translation gives CASSLSDRRRGGYTF.

This clonotype was seen only a few times. This chain uses TRBV28 with TRBJ1-6; D is unclear. Per germline, CDR1 MDHEN and CDR2 SYDVKM. The ends were cut back, 8 bases at V and 5 bases at J, with 19 bases in the middle. CDR3 size: 16 residues. The chain's CDR3 is CASRSGPRKDNSPLHF. CDR3 sequence (DNA): TGTGCCAGCCGGAGCGGACCTCGGAAGGATAATTCACCCCTCCACTTT.

This chain links TRBV20-1 with TRBJ2-7, with 7 bases aligning to TRBD2. The germline V gene encodes CDR1 DFQATT and CDR2 SNEGSKA (reference sequence). This CDR3 contains 16 residues. V lost 0 bases, J lost 4 bases, and 12 bases stayed unmatched. The CDR3 coding sequence is TGCAGTGCTAGAGATCATTTGGGGAGGGAGTCATACGAGCAGTACTTC. This sequence encodes CSARDHLGRESYEQYF.

The rearrangement joins TRBV28 to TRBJ1-6, with 8 nucleotides matching TRBD1. Germline V gene lookup returns CDR1 MDHEN and CDR2 SYDVKM. The CDR3 contains 15 residues. V shed 6 bases and J 10 bases; nucleotides not matched to a gene: 11. Written as DNA, the CDR3 is TGTGCCAGCAGACCGAGAGGGACAGGCAGATCACCCCTCCACTTT. This sequence encodes CASRPRGTGRSPLHF.

The chain carries TRBV7-8 and TRBJ1-4; no definite D call. The CDR3 extends over 16 amino acids. Germline V gene data show CDR1 as SGHVS and CDR2 as FQNEAQ. The germline V and J ends were trimmed by 1 base and 0 bases, with 9 bases remaining between them. CDR3 in DNA: TGTGCCAGCAGCTTAGATAGGAGTTCAACTAATGAAAAACTGTTTTTT. Translating gives CASSLDRSSTNEKLFF.

This clonotype was seen more than once but under ten times. The CDR3 spells CSARDNALNEQFF. The CDR3 region has the DNA TGCAGTGCTAGAGACAACGCCCTGAATGAGCAGTTCTTC. This sequence joins TRBV20-1 and TRBJ2-1; no definite D call. Trimming took off 0 bases at V and 7 bases at J, with 10 bases between the two ends. The CDR3 has 13 residues. Germline CDR1 DFQATT, CDR2 SNEGSKA (reference sequence).

Worth noting for this clonotype: Likely a read error: the CDR3 ends without its conserved phenylalanine or tryptophan. The DNA is omitted, as the CDR3 cannot be located on it reliably, and the CDR3 follows TCRdb's listing. The V and J genes are TRBV27 and TRBJ1-2. Inclusive of both ends, the CDR3 amounts to 13 amino acids. CDR1 and CDR2 from the germline V gene are MNHEY and SMNVEV (reference sequence). The CDR3 spells CASSSSRVYGYTL.